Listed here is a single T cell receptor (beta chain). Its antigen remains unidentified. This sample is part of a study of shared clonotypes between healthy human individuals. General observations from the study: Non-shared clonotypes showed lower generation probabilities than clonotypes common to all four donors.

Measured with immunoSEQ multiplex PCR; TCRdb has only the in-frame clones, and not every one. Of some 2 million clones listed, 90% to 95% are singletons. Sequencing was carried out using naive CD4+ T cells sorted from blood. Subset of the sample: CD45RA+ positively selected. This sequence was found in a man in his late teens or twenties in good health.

The CDR3, as DNA: TGTGCCAGCAGTTTGAAGCTAGCGGGCTCCCAAGAGACCCAGTACTTC. Its protein is CASSLKLAGSQETQYF. This chain connects TRBV28 to TRBJ2-5; 8 bases align to TRBD2. The V gene end was trimmed by 3 bases and the J gene end by 1 base; junction bases not matched to a gene: 7. Germline V gene sequence: CDR1 MDHEN, CDR2 SYDVKM. The CDR3 sequence is 16 residues long.